This TCR beta chain is drawn from a study of post-analysis software for immune sequencing data. Note on this clonotype: Its antigen is not known.

Unique molecular identifiers tagged the TCR beta cDNA libraries. Input of about 1 to 11 million T cells yielded about half a million cDNA molecules. TCRdb ran MiXCR on the PCR reads and lists one entry per CDR3 protein. This repertoire shows fewer than 550,000 distinct CDR3 sequences, 34% found once; its top ten account for around 6.1%. V was clipped by 1 base and J by 3 bases; unmatched bases: 2. The CDR3 runs 15 residues. Germline loops: CDR1 LNHDA, CDR2 SQIVND (reference sequence). General study findings and limits: Same-batch preparations were strongly co-clustered by F measure. Patients had higher frequencies than controls of roughly five TRBV segments, including TRBV5-6, TRBV5-1 and TRBV20-1.

Sequences were obtained from blood. This rearrangement joins TRBV19 to TRBJ2-1; 8 bases agree with TRBD2. This clonotype was obtained from a girl younger than 18 with multiple sclerosis. CDR3 protein: CASSIGLAGYNEQFF. CDR3 coding DNA: TGTGCCAGTAGTATAGGCCTAGCGGGCTACAATGAGCAGTTCTTC.